Below are 4 T cell receptor beta chains sequenced from a single sample in a study of cytomegalovirus exposure and HLA in healthy donors. Vbeta (60) and Jbeta (13) primers were used in the PCR. Clones were sequenced by immunoSEQ multiplex PCR, and TCRdb holds only the in-frame ones, with some missing. The sample includes under 250,000 clones, 70% to 90% of them seen just once. Material: PBMCs. Every receptor here comes from a woman in her sixties or seventies in good health and CMV-seropositive.

The V and J genes are TRBV6-1 and TRBJ1-2, with D uncertain. This CDR3 is 13 amino acids long. V lost 7 bases, J lost 1 base, and 10 bases lay in between. Germline V gives CDR1 MNHNS, CDR2 SASEGT. The CDR3: CASTAGFNYGYTF. DNA for the CDR3: TGTGCCAGCACCGCGGGGTTTAACTATGGCTACACCTTC.

The V and J genes are TRBV6-6 and TRBJ2-3, with TRBD2 matching over 8 bases. This CDR3 has 14 residues. Per germline, CDR1 MNHNY and CDR2 SVGAGI (reference sequence). With 10 bases clipped from V and 5 bases from J, the junction kept 11 bases outside the gene matches. The CDR3 coding sequence is TGTGCCATTCGGAGCGGGAGAGGGGTAGATACGCAGTATTTT. This codes for CAIRSGRGVDTQYF.

This clone was counted a few times. J is TRBJ2-5 and V is TRBV5-6; a possible D gene is TRBD1 (7 bases). V gave up 2 bases and J gave up 2 bases, with 16 bases separating them. The CDR3 is 16 residues long. Germline V gene lookup returns CDR1 SGHDT and CDR2 YYEEEE. Written as DNA, the CDR3 is TGTGCCAGCAGCTTTGGGGGCAGGGGGAGGCAAGAGACCCAGTACTTC. It yields the protein CASSFGGRGRQETQYF.

The V gene is TRBV5-1, the J gene TRBJ1-3; D gene ambiguous. There are 14 residues in the CDR3. Germline V gives CDR1 SGHRS, CDR2 YFSETQ. Between the trimmed V and J ends, which lost 4 bases and 9 bases, there was a span of 17 bases. This chain's CDR3 is CASSPGLREGTIYF. The CDR3 DNA reads as TGCGCCAGCAGCCCCGGGCTCCGGGAGGGCACCATATATTTT.